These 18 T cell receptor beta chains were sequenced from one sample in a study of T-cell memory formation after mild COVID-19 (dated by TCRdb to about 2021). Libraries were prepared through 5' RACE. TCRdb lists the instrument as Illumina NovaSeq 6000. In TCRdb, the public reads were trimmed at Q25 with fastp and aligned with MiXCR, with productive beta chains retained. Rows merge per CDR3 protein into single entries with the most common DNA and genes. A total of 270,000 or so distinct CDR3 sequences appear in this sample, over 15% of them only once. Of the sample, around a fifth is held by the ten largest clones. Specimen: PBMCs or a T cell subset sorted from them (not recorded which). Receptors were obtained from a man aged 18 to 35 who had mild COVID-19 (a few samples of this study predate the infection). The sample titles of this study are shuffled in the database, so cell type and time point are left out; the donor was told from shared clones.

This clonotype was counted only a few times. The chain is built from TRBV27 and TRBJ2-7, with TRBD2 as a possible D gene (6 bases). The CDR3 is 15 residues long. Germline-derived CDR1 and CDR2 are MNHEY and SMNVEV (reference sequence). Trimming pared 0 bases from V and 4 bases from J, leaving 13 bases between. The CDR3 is CASSLSAVEGYEQYF. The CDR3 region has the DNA TGTGCCAGCAGTTTATCTGCGGTGGAGGGGTACGAGCAGTACTTC.

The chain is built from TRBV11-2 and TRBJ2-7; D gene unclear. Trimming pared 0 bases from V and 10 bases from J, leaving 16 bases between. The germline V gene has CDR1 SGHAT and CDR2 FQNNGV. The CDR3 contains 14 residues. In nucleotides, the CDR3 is TGTGCCAGCAGCTTAGATCGAGGCGGCACCTCTCAGTACGTC. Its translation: CASSLDRGGTSQYV.

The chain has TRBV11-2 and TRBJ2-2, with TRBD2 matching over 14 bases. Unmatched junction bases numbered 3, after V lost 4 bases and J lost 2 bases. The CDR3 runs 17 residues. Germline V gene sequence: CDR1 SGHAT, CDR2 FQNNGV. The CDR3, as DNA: TGTGCCAGCAGCTGGACTAGCGGGGGGCTTAACACCGGGGAGCTGTTTTTT. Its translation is CASSWTSGGLNTGELFF.

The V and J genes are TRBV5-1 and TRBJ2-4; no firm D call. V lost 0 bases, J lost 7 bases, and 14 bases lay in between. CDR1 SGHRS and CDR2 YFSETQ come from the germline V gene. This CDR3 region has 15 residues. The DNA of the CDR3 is TGCGCCAGCAGCTTGGTATACCTACCCGGGAACATTCAGTACTTC. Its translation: CASSLVYLPGNIQYF.

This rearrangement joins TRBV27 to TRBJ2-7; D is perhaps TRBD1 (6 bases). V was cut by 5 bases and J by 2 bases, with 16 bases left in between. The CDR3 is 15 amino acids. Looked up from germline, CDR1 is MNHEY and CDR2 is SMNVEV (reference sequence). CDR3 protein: CASSPRGSHPYEQYV. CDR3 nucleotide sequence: TGTGCCAGCAGTCCAAGGGGGAGCCATCCCTACGAGCAGTACGTC.

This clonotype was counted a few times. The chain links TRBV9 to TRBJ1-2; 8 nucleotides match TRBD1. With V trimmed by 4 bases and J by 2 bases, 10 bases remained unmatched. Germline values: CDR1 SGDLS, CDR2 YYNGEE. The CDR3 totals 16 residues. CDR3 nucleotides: TGTGCCAGCAGCTCGAAAGACAGGGGTCTAAACTATGGCTACACCTTC. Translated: CASSSKDRGLNYGYTF.

CDR3 residues: CASTLGGGAPSTDTQYF. The CDR3 DNA is TGTGCCAGCACTTTAGGAGGGGGCGCTCCTTCCACAGATACGCAGTATTTT. This chain links TRBV7-2 with TRBJ2-3; maybe TRBD1 (7 bases). Trimming pared 7 bases from V and 2 bases from J, leaving 22 bases between. This CDR3 region has 17 residues. Germline values: CDR1 SGHTA, CDR2 FQGNSA.

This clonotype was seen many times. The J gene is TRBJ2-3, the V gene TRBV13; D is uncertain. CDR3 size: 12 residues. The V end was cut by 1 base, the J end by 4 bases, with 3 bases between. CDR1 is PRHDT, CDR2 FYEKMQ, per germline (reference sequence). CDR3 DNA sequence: TGTGCCAGCAGCTTAGACGCAGATACGCAGTATTTT. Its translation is CASSLDADTQYF.

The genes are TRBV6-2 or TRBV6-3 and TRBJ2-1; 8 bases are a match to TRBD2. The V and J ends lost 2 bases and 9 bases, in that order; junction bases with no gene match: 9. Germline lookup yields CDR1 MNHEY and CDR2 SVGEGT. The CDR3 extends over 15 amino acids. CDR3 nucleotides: TGTGCCAGCAGTTACGGGCCGGGACTAGTGACTGAGCAGTTCTTC. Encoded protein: CASSYGPGLVTEQFF.

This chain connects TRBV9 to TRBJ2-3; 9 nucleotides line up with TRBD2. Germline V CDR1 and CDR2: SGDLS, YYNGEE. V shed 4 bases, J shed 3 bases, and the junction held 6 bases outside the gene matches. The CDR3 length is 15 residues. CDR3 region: CASSPTSGTTDTQYF. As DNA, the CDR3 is TGTGCCAGCAGCCCGACTAGCGGTACTACAGATACGCAGTATTTT.

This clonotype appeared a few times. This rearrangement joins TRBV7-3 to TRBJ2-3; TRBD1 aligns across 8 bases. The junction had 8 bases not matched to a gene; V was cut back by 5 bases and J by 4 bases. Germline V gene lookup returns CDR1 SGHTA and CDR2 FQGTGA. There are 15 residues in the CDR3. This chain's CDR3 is CASSPSGQVSDTQYF. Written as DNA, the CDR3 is TGTGCCAGCAGCCCCTCGGGACAGGTCTCAGATACGCAGTATTTT.

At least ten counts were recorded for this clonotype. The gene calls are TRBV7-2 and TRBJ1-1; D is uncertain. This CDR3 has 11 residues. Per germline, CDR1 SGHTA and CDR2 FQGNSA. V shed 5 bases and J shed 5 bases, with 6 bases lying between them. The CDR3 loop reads CASSRQTEAFF. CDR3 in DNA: TGTGCCAGCAGCCGCCAAACTGAAGCTTTCTTT.

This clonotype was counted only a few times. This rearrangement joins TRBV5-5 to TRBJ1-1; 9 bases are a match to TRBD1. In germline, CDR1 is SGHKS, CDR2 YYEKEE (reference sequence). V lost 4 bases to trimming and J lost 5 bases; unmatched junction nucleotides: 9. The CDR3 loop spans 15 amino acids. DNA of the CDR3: TGTGCCAGCAGCAGAAGACAGGGGGATTATACTGAAGCTTTCTTT. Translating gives CASSRRQGDYTEAFF.

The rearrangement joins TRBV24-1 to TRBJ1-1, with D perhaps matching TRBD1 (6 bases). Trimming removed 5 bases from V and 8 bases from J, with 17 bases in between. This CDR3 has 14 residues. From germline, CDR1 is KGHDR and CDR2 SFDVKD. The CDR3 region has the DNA TGTGCCACCAGTGCCAAGGACAGAATAGGGGAAGCTTTCTTT. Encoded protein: CATSAKDRIGEAFF.

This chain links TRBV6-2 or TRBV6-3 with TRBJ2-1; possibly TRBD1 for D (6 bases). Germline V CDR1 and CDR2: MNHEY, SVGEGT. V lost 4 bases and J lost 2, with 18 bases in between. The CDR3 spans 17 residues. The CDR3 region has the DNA TGTGCCAGCAGTTTGCTACCGGGACACCTCACCTACAATGAGCAGTTCTTC. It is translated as CASSLLPGHLTYNEQFF.

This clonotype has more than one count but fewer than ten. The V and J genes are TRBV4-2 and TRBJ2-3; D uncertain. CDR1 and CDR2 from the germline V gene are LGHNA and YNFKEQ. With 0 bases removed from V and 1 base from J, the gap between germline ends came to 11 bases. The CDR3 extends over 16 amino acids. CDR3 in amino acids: CASSQDPYLRTDTQYF. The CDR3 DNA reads TGTGCCAGCAGCCAAGATCCCTACCTCCGCACAGATACGCAGTATTTT.

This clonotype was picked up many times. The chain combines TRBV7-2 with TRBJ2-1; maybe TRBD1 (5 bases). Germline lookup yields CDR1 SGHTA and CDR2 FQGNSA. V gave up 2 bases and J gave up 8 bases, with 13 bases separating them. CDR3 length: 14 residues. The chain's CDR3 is CASSLRGLGDEQFF. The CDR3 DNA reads TGTGCCAGCAGCTTAAGGGGCTTGGGCGATGAGCAGTTCTTC.

Here the CDR3 reads CASSDTSGGVAGELFF. CDR3 coding DNA: TGCGCCAGCAGTGACACTAGCGGGGGGGTGGCCGGGGAGCTGTTTTTT. The V gene is TRBV10-2, the J gene TRBJ2-2, with 13 positions matching TRBD2. Germline V CDR1 and CDR2: WSHSY, SAAADI. CDR3 size: 16 residues. V trimming: 3 bases; J trimming: 6 bases; junction bases outside the gene matches: 4.